This T cell receptor (beta chain) was captured in a study of control samples from healthy donors and cancer patients (dated by TCRdb to about 2020). The germline V gene supplies CDR1 MDHEN and CDR2 SYDVKM. The CDR3 holds 16 amino acids from the cysteine to the phenylalanine. Just CDR3 DNA is preserved here, 48 bases in frame from base 1. V was cut back by 2 bases and J by 2 bases, leaving a gap of 15 bases between them. Libraries were made using the immunoSEQ multiplex PCR assay. As stored in TCRdb, this immuneACCESS dataset retains in-frame rearrangements with V and J assigned. A fraction of the clones does not appear; measured against another copy, unresolved V genes explain less than half of the discrepancy, and the remainder lacks a known reason. In this sample the table shows fewer than 200,000 clones, about 87% of which occur a single time. Together, the top ten hold approximately 12% of the sample.

Details on this clone: The clone's antigen remains unknown. Base qualities are not recorded, but no much larger clone differs from it by a single base.

Recombination joined TRBV28 with TRBJ2-5; the D call is tentative, TRBD1 or TRBD2, as each matches 6 bases. The TCR originated in a man under 40 in good health. Sequencing was performed on blood. The CDR3 protein sequence reads: CASSLVGGAVQETQYF. The nucleotide sequence is TGTGCCAGCAGTTTAGTGGGGGGCGCTGTACAAGAGACCCAGTACTTC. Supplemented by the reference TRBV28 and TRBJ2-5 proteins around the CDR3, the complete variable domain is DVKVTQSSRYLVKRTGEKVFLECVQDMDHENMFWYRQDPGLGLRLIYFSYDVKMKEKGDIPEGYSVSREKKERFSLILESASTNQTSMYLCASSLVGGAVQETQYFGPGTRLLVL.